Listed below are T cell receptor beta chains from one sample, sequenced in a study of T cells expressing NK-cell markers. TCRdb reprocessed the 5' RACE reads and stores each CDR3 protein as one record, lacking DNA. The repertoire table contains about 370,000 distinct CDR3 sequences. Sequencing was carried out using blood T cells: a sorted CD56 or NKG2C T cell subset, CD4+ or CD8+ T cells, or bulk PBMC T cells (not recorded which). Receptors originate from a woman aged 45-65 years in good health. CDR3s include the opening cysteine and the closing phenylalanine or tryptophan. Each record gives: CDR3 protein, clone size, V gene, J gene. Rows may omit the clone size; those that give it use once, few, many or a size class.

CDR3 protein: CASSYSIVGLSSSYEQYF
clone size: -
V gene: TRBV6-5
J gene: TRBJ2-7

CDR3 protein: CAWSSLGTKETQYF
clone size: -
V gene: TRBV30
J gene: TRBJ2-5

CDR3 protein: CASSQGPGTSGFNEQFF
clone size: -
V gene: TRBV4-2
J gene: TRBJ2-1

CDR3 protein: CASSEFPDTTGELFF
clone size: medium-sized
V gene: TRBV6-1
J gene: TRBJ2-2

CDR3 protein: CATSDNTKDRPNEQFF
clone size: -
V gene: TRBV24-1
J gene: TRBJ2-1

CDR3 protein: CASSFAGPDSGANVLTF
clone size: -
V gene: TRBV12-3/TRBV12-4
J gene: TRBJ2-6

CDR3 protein: CASTQPGLAGATDTQYF
clone size: -
V gene: TRBV5-6
J gene: TRBJ2-3

CDR3 protein: CASSPGTSVLEQFF
clone size: -
V gene: TRBV27
J gene: TRBJ2-1

CDR3 protein: CASSEGRSHQYF
clone size: -
V gene: TRBV2
J gene: TRBJ2-5

CDR3 protein: CASSEVTNTEAFF
clone size: -
V gene: TRBV25-1
J gene: TRBJ1-1

CDR3 protein: CASGGRRYYEQYF
clone size: -
V gene: TRBV28
J gene: TRBJ2-7

CDR3 protein: CASSVPGLLIAKNIQYF
clone size: -
V gene: TRBV12-3/TRBV12-4
J gene: TRBJ2-4

CDR3 protein: CSATRSSGSWETQYF
clone size: -
V gene: TRBV20-1
J gene: TRBJ2-5

CDR3 protein: CATSDATTGNTEAFF
clone size: -
V gene: TRBV24-1
J gene: TRBJ1-1

CDR3 protein: CASGLMGGNEKLFF
clone size: -
V gene: TRBV5-5
J gene: TRBJ1-4

CDR3 protein: CSASSARNLQETQYF
clone size: -
V gene: TRBV20-1
J gene: TRBJ2-5

CDR3 protein: CASSLNQAGGYTF
clone size: -
V gene: TRBV5-1
J gene: TRBJ1-2

CDR3 protein: CASSPGSTQTGELFF
clone size: -
V gene: TRBV7-2
J gene: TRBJ2-2

CDR3 protein: CASSQNAGGTQETQYF
clone size: -
V gene: TRBV14
J gene: TRBJ2-5

CDR3 protein: CASTPGDTQYF
clone size: -
V gene: TRBV5-5
J gene: TRBJ2-3

CDR3 protein: CASSLWWGDGRYEQYF
clone size: -
V gene: TRBV7-8
J gene: TRBJ2-7

CDR3 protein: CATSRDTGKETQYF
clone size: -
V gene: TRBV15
J gene: TRBJ2-5

CDR3 protein: CASSLASGGSPLHF
clone size: -
V gene: TRBV7-9
J gene: TRBJ1-6

CDR3 protein: CASSQLQGTEAFF
clone size: -
V gene: TRBV16
J gene: TRBJ1-1

CDR3 protein: CAIMVGQGETQYF
clone size: -
V gene: TRBV10-3
J gene: TRBJ2-5

CDR3 protein: CATSDFNSKREQFF
clone size: -
V gene: TRBV24-1
J gene: TRBJ2-1

CDR3 protein: CSVGQGVDYEQYF
clone size: -
V gene: TRBV29-1
J gene: TRBJ2-7

CDR3 protein: CASSGDRGLNTGELFF
clone size: -
V gene: TRBV6-2/TRBV6-3
J gene: TRBJ2-2

CDR3 protein: CASSRTVVSGELFF
clone size: -
V gene: TRBV6-5
J gene: TRBJ2-2

CDR3 protein: CAWSPRMGAQPQHF
clone size: -
V gene: TRBV30
J gene: TRBJ1-5

CDR3 protein: CASSAAPLAALDNEQFF
clone size: -
V gene: TRBV9
J gene: TRBJ2-1

CDR3 protein: CATSRAGGRAGADTQYF
clone size: -
V gene: TRBV15
J gene: TRBJ2-3

CDR3 protein: CSVDGPLGYTF
clone size: -
V gene: TRBV29-1
J gene: TRBJ1-2

CDR3 protein: CASSQAFFDTQYF
clone size: -
V gene: TRBV6-2/TRBV6-3
J gene: TRBJ2-3

CDR3 protein: CASSFGPSGSGANVLTF
clone size: -
V gene: TRBV5-5
J gene: TRBJ2-6

CDR3 protein: CASSSLTVGMNTEAFF
clone size: -
V gene: TRBV12-3/TRBV12-4
J gene: TRBJ1-1

CDR3 protein: CASSVVGAQEQFF
clone size: -
V gene: TRBV9
J gene: TRBJ2-1

CDR3 protein: CASSLGGGWPRGEQYF
clone size: -
V gene: TRBV11-2
J gene: TRBJ2-7

CDR3 protein: CATSDMVSGANVLTF
clone size: -
V gene: TRBV24-1
J gene: TRBJ2-6

CDR3 protein: CSARGDREFETQYF
clone size: -
V gene: TRBV20-1
J gene: TRBJ2-5

CDR3 protein: CATSAIWKGKRGSTGELFF
clone size: -
V gene: TRBV24-1
J gene: TRBJ2-2

CDR3 protein: CASSQDRGEGARRGANVLTF
clone size: -
V gene: TRBV4-1
J gene: TRBJ2-6

CDR3 protein: CSVAGASGRLNNEQFF
clone size: -
V gene: TRBV29-1
J gene: TRBJ2-1

CDR3 protein: CASTLGDEQFF
clone size: -
V gene: TRBV12-3/TRBV12-4
J gene: TRBJ2-1

CDR3 protein: CASSSDTGQGSEQYF
clone size: -
V gene: TRBV27
J gene: TRBJ2-7

CDR3 protein: CAISGTSGTGDEQFF
clone size: -
V gene: TRBV10-3
J gene: TRBJ2-1